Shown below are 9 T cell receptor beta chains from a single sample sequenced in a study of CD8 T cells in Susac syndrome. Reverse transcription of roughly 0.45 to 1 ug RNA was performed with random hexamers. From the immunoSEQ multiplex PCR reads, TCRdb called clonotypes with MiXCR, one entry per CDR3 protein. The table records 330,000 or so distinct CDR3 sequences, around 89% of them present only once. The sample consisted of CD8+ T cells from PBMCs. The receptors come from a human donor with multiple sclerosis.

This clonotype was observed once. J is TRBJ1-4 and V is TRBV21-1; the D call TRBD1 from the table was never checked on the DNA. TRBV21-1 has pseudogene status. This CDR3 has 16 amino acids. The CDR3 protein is CASSKIGTGQEEKLFF. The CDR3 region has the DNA TGTGCCAGCAGCAAAATCGGGACCGGACAAGAAGAAAAACTGTTTTTT.

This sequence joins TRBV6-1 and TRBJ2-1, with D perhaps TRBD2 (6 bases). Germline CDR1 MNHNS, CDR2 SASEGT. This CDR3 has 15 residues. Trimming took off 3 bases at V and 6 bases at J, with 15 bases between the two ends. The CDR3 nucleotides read TGTGCCAGCAGTGAGCTCTCCGGGACTTTCAATGAGCAGTTCTTC. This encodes CASSELSGTFNEQFF.

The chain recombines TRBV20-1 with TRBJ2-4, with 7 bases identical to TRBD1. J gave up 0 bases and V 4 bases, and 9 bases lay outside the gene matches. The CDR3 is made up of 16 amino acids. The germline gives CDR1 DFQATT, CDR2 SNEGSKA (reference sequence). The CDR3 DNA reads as TGCAGTGCTATCGAGGGGGCGGATTTAGCCAAAAACATTCAGTACTTC. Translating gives CSAIEGADLAKNIQYF.

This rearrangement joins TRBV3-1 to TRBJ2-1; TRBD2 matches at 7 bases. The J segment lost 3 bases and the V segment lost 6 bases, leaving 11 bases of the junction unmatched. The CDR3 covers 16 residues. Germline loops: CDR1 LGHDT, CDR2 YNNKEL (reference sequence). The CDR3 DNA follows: TGTGCCAGCAGGAAGTTCGGACTAGATATCTACAATGAGCAGTTCTTC. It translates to CASRKFGLDIYNEQFF.

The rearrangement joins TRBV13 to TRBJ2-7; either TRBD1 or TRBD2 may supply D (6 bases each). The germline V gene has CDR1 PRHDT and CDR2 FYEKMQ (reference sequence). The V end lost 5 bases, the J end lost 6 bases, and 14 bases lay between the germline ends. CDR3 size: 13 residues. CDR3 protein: CASSPGRGGEQYF. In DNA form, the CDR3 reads TGTGCCAGCAGCCCAGGCAGGGGAGGCGAGCAGTACTTC.

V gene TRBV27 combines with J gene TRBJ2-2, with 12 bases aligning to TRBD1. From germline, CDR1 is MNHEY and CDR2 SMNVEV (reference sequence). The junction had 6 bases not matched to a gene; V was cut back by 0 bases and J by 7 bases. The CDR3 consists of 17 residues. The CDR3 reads CASSLSRDRGLNGELFF. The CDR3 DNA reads TGTGCCAGCAGTTTATCGAGGGACAGGGGGCTGAACGGGGAGCTGTTTTTT.

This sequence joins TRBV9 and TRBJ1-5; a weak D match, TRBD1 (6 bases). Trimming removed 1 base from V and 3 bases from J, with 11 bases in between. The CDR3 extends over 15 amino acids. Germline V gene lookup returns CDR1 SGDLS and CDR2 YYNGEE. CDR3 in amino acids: CASSVTGANNQPQHF. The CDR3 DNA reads TGTGCCAGCAGCGTAACGGGGGCCAACAATCAGCCCCAGCATTTT. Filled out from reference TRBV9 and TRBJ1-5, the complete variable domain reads DSGVTQTPKHLITATGQRVTLRCSPRSGDLSVYWYQQSLDQGLQFLIQYYNGEERAKGNILERFSAQQFPDLHSELNLSSLELGDSALYFCASSVTGANNQPQHFGDGTRLSIL.

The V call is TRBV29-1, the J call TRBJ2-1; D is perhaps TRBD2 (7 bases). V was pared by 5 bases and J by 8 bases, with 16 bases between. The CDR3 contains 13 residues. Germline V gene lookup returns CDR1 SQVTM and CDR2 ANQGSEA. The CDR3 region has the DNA TGCAGCGTTAGCAGGGGACGGGGGGATGAGCAGTTCTTC. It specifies CSVSRGRGDEQFF.

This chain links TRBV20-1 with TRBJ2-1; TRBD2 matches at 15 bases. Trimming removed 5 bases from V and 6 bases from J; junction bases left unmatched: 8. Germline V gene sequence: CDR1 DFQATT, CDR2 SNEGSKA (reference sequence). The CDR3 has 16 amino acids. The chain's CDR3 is CSAQGLAGGLANEQFF. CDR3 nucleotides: TGCAGTGCTCAAGGACTAGCGGGGGGGCTGGCCAATGAGCAGTTCTTC.